The present T cell receptor beta chain was sequenced within a study of T cell responses to AZD1222 COVID-19 vaccine. Study-level background: Second-dose recipients at about 4 or about 12 weeks were treated as one pooled group. General study results and limits: Increases in Spike-specific TCR breadth and depth were seen after two AZD1222 doses. Sampling that yielded the repertoires occurred only after the peak T cell response.

TCRdb's table, derived via immunoSEQ multiplex PCR, lists solely in-frame clones and lacks some. The sample lists about 120,000 clones; around nine tenths were seen once. As to this clone: Its target is unknown.

The receptor comes from an adult in good health. The sample consisted of peripheral blood, taken on day 0 of AZD1222 vaccination.

CDR3: CASSPWAPRSVEAFF. DNA for the CDR3: TGTGCCAGCAGCCCGTGGGCTCCAAGGTCGGTTGAAGCTTTCTTT. The chain couples TRBV7-2 to TRBJ1-1; D ambiguous. CDR3 length equals 15 residues. Germline V gene lookup returns CDR1 SGHTA and CDR2 FQGNSA. Trimming removed 5 bases at V and 7 bases at J, with 20 bases between. Together with reference TRBV7-2 and TRBJ1-1, the CDR3 gives the full variable domain: GAGVSQSPSNKVTEKGKDVELRCDPISGHTALYWYRQSLGQGLEFLIYFQGNSAPDKSGLPSDRFSAERTGGSVSTLTIQRTQQEDSAVYLCASSPWAPRSVEAFFGQGTRLTVV.